The 4 T cell receptor beta chains below were found in one sample sequenced in a study of cytomegalovirus exposure and HLA in healthy donors. A multiplex PCR was run with 60 Vbeta primers and 13 Jbeta primers. Sequenced by immunoSEQ multiplex PCR; TCRdb stores in-frame clones only, minus some. Here the sample table reports 150,000 to 200,000 clones. The specimen sequenced was PBMCs. The receptor source for this set is a woman aged 55-69 years in good health and CMV-seronegative.

This rearrangement joins TRBV7-3 to TRBJ1-5; D is undetermined. This CDR3 has 12 amino acids. Trimming shortened V by 5 bases and J by 4 bases, and 6 bases separated the two germline ends. Germline V CDR1 and CDR2: SGHTA, FQGTGA. The CDR3 spells CASSPTNQPQHF. As DNA, the CDR3 is TGTGCCAGCAGCCCGACAAATCAGCCCCAGCATTTT.

The chain has TRBV5-1 and TRBJ1-2; D uncertain. Trimming cost V 0 bases and J 3 bases, with 15 bases left between them. The germline V gene has CDR1 SGHRS and CDR2 YFSETQ. The CDR3 covers 16 residues. This chain's CDR3 is CASSLEGLPRDYGYTF. The CDR3 DNA reads as TGCGCCAGCAGCTTGGAGGGCCTCCCGAGGGACTATGGCTACACCTTC.

The rearrangement uses TRBV25-1 and TRBJ2-1, with TRBD1 matching 9 bases. This CDR3 is built from 16 residues. Losses at the gene ends were 6 bases for V and 2 bases for J; bases not matched to a gene: 8. The germline V gene has CDR1 MGHDK and CDR2 SYGVNS. CDR3 in DNA: TGTGCCAGCAGACGCTCGGGACAGGGCACCTACAATGAGCAGTTCTTC. Amino acid sequence: CASRRSGQGTYNEQFF.

This rearrangement joins TRBV27 to TRBJ2-7, with TRBD2 as a possible D gene (5 bases). The CDR3 covers 14 residues. Germline lookup yields CDR1 MNHEY and CDR2 SMNVEV (reference sequence). With 1 base removed from V and 5 bases from J, the gap between germline ends came to 12 bases. This chain's CDR3 is CASSLWRPGDEQYF. The CDR3 DNA sequence: TGTGCCAGCAGTTTATGGAGGCCTGGAGACGAGCAGTACTTC.